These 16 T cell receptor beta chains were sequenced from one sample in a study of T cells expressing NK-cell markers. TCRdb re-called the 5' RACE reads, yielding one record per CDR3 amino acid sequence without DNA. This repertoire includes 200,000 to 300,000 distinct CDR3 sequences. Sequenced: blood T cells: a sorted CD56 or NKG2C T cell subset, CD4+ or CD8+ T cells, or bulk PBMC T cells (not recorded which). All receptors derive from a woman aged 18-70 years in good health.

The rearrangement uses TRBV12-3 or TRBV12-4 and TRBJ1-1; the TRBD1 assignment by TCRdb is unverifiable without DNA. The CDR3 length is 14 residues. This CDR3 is CASRSTGRNTEAFF.

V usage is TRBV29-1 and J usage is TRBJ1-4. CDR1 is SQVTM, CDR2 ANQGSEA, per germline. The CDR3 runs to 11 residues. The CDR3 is CSAGYNEKLFF.

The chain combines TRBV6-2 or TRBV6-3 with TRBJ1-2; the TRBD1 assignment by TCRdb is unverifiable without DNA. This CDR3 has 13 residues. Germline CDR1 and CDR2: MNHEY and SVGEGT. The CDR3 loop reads CASWDTSDYGYTF.

The CDR3 protein is CASSSRLEQYF. This chain links TRBV28 with TRBJ2-7. CDR3 length: 11 amino acids. The germline gives CDR1 MDHEN, CDR2 SYDVKM. The entire variable domain, with the rest obtained from reference TRBV28 and TRBJ2-7, is as follows: DVKVTQSSRYLVKRTGEKVFLECVQDMDHENMFWYRQDPGLGLRLIYFSYDVKMKEKGDIPEGYSVSREKKERFSLILESASTNQTSMYLCASSSRLEQYFGPGTRLTVT.

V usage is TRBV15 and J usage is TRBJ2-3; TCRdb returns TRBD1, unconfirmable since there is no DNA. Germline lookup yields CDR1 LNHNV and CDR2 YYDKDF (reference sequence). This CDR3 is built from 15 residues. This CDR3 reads CATSRVVQEEDTQYF.

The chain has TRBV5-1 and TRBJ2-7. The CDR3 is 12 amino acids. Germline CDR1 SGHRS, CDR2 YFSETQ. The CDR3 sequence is CASSLDQYEQYF.

CDR3 loop: CASSYYYVRAGEYNEQFF. V gene TRBV5-1 combines with J gene TRBJ2-1; the TCRdb call, TRBD1, lacks DNA for checking. Germline V CDR1 and CDR2: SGHRS, YFSETQ. This CDR3 has 18 residues.

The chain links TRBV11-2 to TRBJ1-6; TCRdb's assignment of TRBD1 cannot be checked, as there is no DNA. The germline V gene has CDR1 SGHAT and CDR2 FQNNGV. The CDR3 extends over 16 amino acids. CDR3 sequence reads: CASSLVQGIRNSPLHF.

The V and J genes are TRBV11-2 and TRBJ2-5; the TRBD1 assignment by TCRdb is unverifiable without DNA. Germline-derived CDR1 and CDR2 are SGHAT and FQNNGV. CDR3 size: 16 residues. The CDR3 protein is CASSLGITGGIETQYF.

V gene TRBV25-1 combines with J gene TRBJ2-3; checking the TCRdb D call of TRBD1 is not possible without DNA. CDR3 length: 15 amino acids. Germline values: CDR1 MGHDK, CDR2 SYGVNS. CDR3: CASSDLTGARNTQYF.

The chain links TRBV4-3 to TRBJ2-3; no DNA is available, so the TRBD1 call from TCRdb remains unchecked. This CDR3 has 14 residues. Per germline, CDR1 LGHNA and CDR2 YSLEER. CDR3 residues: CASSQARQGVVQYF.

CDR3 in amino acids: CASRNFLNTEAFF. The rearrangement joins TRBV12-3 or TRBV12-4 to TRBJ1-1. The CDR3 consists of 13 residues.

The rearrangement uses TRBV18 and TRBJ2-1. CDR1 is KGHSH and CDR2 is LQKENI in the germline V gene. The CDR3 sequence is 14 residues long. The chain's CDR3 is CASSPPAAVNEQFF.

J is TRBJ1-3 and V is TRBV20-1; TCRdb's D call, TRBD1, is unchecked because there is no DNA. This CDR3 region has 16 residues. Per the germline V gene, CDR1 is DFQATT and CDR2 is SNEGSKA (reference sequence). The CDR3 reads CSASSPGPRAGNTIYF.

CDR3 protein: CASSQQTSGARNEQFF. This chain uses TRBV7-3 with TRBJ2-1; TCRdb gives TRBD2 as the D gene, but with no DNA this cannot be confirmed. From germline, CDR1 is SGHTA and CDR2 FQGTGA. The CDR3 totals 16 residues.

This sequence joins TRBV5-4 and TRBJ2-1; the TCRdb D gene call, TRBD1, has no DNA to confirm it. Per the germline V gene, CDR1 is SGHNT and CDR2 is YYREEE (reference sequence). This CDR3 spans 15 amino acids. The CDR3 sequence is CASSLGGPLNNEQFF.